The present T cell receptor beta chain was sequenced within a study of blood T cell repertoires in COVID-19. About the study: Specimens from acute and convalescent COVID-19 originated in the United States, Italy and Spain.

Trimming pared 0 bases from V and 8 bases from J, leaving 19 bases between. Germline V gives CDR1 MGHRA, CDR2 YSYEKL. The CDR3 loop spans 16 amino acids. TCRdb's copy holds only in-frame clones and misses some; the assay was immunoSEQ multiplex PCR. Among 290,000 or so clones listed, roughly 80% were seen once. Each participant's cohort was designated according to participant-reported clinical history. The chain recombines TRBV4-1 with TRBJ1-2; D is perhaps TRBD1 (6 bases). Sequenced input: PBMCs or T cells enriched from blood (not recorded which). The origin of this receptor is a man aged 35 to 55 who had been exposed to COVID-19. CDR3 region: CASSQESSWSGEGYTF. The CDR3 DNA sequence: TGCGCCAGCAGCCAAGAGAGTTCCTGGTCAGGGGAGGGCTACACCTTC.